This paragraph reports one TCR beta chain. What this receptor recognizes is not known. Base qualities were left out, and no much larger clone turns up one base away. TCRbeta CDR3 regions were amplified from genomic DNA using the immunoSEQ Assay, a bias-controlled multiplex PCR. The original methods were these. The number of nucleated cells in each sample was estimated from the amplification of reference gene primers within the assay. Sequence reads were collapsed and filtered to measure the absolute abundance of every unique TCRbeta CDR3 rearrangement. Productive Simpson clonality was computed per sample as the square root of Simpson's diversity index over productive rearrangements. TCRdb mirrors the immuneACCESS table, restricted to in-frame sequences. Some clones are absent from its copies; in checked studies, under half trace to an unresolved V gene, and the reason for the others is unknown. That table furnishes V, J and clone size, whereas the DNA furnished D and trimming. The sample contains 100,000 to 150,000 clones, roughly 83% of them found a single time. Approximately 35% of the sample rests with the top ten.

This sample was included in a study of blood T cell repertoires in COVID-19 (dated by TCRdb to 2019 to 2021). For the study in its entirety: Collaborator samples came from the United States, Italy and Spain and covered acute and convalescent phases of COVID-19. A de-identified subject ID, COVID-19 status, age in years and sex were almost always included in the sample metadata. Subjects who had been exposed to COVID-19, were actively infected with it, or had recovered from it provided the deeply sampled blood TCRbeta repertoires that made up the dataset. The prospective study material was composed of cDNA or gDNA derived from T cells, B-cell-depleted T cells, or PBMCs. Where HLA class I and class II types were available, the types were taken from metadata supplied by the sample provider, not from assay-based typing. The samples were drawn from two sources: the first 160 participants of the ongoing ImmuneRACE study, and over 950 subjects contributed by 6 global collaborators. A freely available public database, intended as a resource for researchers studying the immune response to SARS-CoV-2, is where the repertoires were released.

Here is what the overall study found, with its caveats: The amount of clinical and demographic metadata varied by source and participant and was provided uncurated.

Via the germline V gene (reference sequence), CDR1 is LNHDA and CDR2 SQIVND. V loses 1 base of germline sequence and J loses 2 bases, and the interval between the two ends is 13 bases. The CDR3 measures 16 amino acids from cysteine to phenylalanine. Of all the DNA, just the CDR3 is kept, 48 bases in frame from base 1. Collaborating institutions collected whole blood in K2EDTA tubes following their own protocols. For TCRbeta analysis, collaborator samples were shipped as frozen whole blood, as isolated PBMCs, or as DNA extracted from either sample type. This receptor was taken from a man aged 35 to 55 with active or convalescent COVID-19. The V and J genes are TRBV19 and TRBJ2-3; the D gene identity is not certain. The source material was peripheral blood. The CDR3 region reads CASSIGRRYYTDTQYF. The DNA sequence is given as TGTGCCAGTAGTATAGGAAGGCGGTATTACACAGATACGCAGTATTTT. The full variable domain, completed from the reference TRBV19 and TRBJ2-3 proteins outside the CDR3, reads DGGITQSPKYLFRKEGQNVTLSCEQNLNHDAMYWYRQDPGQGLRLIYYSQIVNDFQKGDIAEGYSVSREKKESFPLTVTSAQKNPTAFYLCASSIGRRYYTDTQYFGPGTRLTVL.